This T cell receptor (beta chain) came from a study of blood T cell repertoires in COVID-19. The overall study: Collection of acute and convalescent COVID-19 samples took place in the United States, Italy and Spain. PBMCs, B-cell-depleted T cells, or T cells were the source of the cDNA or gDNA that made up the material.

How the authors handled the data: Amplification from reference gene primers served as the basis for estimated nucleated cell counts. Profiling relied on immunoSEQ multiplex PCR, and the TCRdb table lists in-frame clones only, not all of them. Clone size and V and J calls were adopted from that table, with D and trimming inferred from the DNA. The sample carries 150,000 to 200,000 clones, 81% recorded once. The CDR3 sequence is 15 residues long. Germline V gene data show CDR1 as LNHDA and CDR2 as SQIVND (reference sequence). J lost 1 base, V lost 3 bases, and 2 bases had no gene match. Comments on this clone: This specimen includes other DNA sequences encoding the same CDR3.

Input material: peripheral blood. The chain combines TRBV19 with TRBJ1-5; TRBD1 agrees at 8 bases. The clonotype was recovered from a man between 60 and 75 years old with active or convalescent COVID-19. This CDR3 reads CASSIQGASNQPQHF. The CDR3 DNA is TGTGCCAGTAGTATTCAGGGGGCGAGCAATCAGCCCCAGCATTTT. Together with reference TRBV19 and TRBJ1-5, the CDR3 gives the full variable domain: DGGITQSPKYLFRKEGQNVTLSCEQNLNHDAMYWYRQDPGQGLRLIYYSQIVNDFQKGDIAEGYSVSREKKESFPLTVTSAQKNPTAFYLCASSIQGASNQPQHFGDGTRLSIL.